The entry that follows covers one T cell receptor beta chain sequence. The data belong to a study of blood T cell repertoires in COVID-19. Study context: Nucleic acid was either cDNA or gDNA, and it came from T cells, B-cell-depleted T cells, or PBMCs.

CDR1 LGHDT and CDR2 YNNKEL come from the germline V gene (reference sequence). The CDR3 runs to 13 residues. V was shortened by 3 bases and J by 5 bases, with 8 bases between the two germline ends. Original processing methods: Cell counts per sample came from amplifying reference gene primers. Generated by immunoSEQ multiplex PCR, the TCRdb table keeps only in-frame clones and is missing some. The V and J calls and the clone size are those of that table, but D and trimming were determined from the DNA. The data hold about 210,000 clones, with around 80% observed a single time. The clonotype was recovered from a woman in her 70s with acute or convalescent COVID-19. This chain uses TRBV3-1 (or the pseudogene TRBV3-2) with TRBJ1-5; D is undetermined. Sequenced: peripheral blood. CDR3 sequence: CASSHAGDQPQHF. In DNA form, the CDR3 reads TGTGCCAGCAGCCACGCCGGAGATCAGCCCCAGCATTTT.